The T cell receptor beta chain described here comes from a study of blood T cells in healthy people across ages. After removal of 5 bases from V and 3 bases from J, the junction contained 16 bases not matched to a gene. This CDR3 is built from 18 residues. Germline V gene lookup returns CDR1 SEHNR and CDR2 FQNEAQ (reference sequence). The authors ran a second PCR of roughly 6 to 12 cycles using a sample-barcoded 5' primer and a J-beta primer mix. From the 5' RACE reads, TCRdb called clonotypes with MiXCR, one entry per CDR3 protein. This table has 1.5 million to 2 million distinct CDR3 sequences, 35% to 50% appearing once.

This receptor was taken from a human donor in good health. Sequenced: blood. The chain is built from TRBV7-9 and TRBJ1-2; 9 bases are shared with TRBD1. CDR3 nucleotide sequence: TGTGCCAGCAGCCCTAATGTGGGACAGGGTTTTTTCGACTATGGCTACACCTTC. This codes for CASSPNVGQGFFDYGYTF.